This TCR beta chain appears in the sequencing data of a study of OX40 agonist ivuxolimab in advanced cancers. Study-wide results and caveats: CD4+ and CD8+ T cells in blood underwent clonal expansion by week 6 at 0.1 to 3.0 mg/kg. The antigens recognized by the expanded peripheral T cells, that is their antigen specificity, were not determined. Certain nonresponders likewise exhibited a low normalized T-cell clonal expansion.

The V gene lost 0 bases and the J gene lost 1 base, with 14 bases spanning the gap. This CDR3 spans 17 amino acids. Germline V gene lookup returns CDR1 LGHNA and CDR2 YNFKEQ. The data were produced by immunoSEQ multiplex PCR, yet TCRdb's version contains in-frame clones alone and is incomplete. The data hold 52,000 or so clones, with nearly 95% observed a single time. A remark on this clone: The antigen remains unidentified.

This specimen was CD4+ or CD8+ T cells sorted from blood, taken in a trial of the OX40 agonist ivuxolimab. The V call is TRBV4-2, the J call TRBJ2-3; D is undetermined. This TCR derives from an adult with an advanced solid tumor such as melanoma, head and neck, liver or kidney cancer. Written as DNA, the CDR3 is TGTGCCAGCAGCCAAGAATGGATCCCGGGTGGCACAGATACGCAGTATTTT. This translates into CASSQEWIPGGTDTQYF.